This T cell receptor (beta chain) was retrieved from a study of cytomegalovirus exposure and HLA in healthy donors. The study, taken as a whole, reports: Confirmation in vitro established that a few CMV-associated chains were specific for CMV antigens.

The PCR had 60 Vbeta and 13 Jbeta primers. TCRdb keeps only in-frame clones here, not all; method: immunoSEQ multiplex PCR. The table lists approximately 130,000 clones, roughly 71% of them singletons. Comment on this clone: Its antigen is not known.

CDR1 is MNHEY and CDR2 is SVGAGI in the germline V gene. CDR3 length: 13 residues. The specimen sequenced was PBMCs. This TCR was recovered from a woman in her thirties or forties in good health and CMV-seropositive. The chain couples TRBV6-5 to TRBJ2-3; tentatively, D is TRBD1 (5 bases). CDR3 loop: CAVRRTSTDTQYF. CDR3 coding DNA: TGTGCTGTGAGGCGGACAAGCACAGATACGCAGTATTTT.